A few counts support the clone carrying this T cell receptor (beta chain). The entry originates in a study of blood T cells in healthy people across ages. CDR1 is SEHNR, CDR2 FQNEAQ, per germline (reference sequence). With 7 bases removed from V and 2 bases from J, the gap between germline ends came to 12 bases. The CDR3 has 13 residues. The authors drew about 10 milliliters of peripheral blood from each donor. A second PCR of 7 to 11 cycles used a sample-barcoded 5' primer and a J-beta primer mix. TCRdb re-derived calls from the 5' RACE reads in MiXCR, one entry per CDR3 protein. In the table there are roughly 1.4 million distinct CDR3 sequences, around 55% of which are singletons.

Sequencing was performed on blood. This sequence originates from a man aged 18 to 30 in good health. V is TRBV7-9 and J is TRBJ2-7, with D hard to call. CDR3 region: CASTSSGTYEQYF. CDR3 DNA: TGTGCCAGCACCTCAAGTGGGACCTACGAGCAGTACTTC.